This T cell receptor (beta chain) is drawn from a study of cytomegalovirus exposure and HLA in healthy donors. In the case of this clone: The antigen is not known.

Study results and caveats: Common viral pathogens (according to a later analysis) appeared linked to several of the most significant clusters. A later analysis, which compared TCR beta chains of equal frequency, found the HLA-associated ones more clonally expanded.

CDR3 size: 13 residues. V lost 4 bases and J 10 bases, leaving 16 bases between the germline ends. Germline values: CDR1 SGHDN, CDR2 FVKESK. Primers: 60 Vbeta forward and 13 Jbeta reverse. Authors' data handling: Among the unique TCR beta chains that a later analysis counted, 80 million to 100 million in all, about 12 million were shared. Profiling relied on immunoSEQ multiplex PCR, and the TCRdb table lists in-frame clones only, not all of them. V and J calls and clone size are as listed in that table; D and trimming were resolved from the DNA. This table holds 74,000 or so clones, over 70% found once.

The origin of this receptor is a middle-aged man in good health and CMV-seropositive. This sequence joins TRBV14 and TRBJ1-1, with D unresolved. The sequenced sample was PBMCs. The chain's CDR3 is CASSPRVPRVAFF. The CDR3 DNA is TGTGCCAGCAGCCCCCGAGTCCCAAGAGTAGCTTTCTTT. The entire variable domain, with the rest obtained from reference TRBV14 and TRBJ1-1, is as follows: EAGVTQFPSHSVIEKGQTVTLRCDPISGHDNLYWYRRVMGKEIKFLLHFVKESKQDESGMPNNRFLAERTGGTYSTLKVQPAELEDSGVYFCASSPRVPRVAFFGQGTRLTVV.